The rows below give T cell receptor beta chains drawn from one sample of a study of T cells in Graves' hyperthyroidism and ophthalmopathy. TCRdb analysed the multiplex PCR reads with MiXCR anew, one entry per CDR3 protein. The data contain some 440,000 distinct CDR3 sequences, around a sixth of them seen just once; the ten biggest clones take up 13% to 15%. The specimen was blood. These receptor sequences come from a woman under 30 with Graves' hyperthyroidism. Both conserved end residues are trimmed from each CDR3.

CDR3aa	v_gene	j_gene
SARGSVYEQY	TRBV20-1	TRBJ2-7
ASSLWKGGDGYT	TRBV7-2	TRBJ1-2
ASSGNGGNYGYT	TRBV2	TRBJ1-2
ASSLDGTEAF	TRBV11-2	TRBJ1-1
ASNSGTGFLEQY	TRBV2	TRBJ2-7
ASSVRRAPNTDTQY	TRBV2	TRBJ2-3
ASSSVDGSASGANVLT	TRBV6-1	TRBJ2-6
ASSPARVNTGELF	TRBV7-9	TRBJ2-2
ASSEGRINQPQH	TRBV18	TRBJ1-5
SIKTGARDYEQY	TRBV29-1	TRBJ2-7
ATRPAYRGIIGNEQF	TRBV5-1	TRBJ2-1
ASGSQDDPEIQY	TRBV6-2/TRBV6-3	TRBJ2-5
SAELGFSEDIDEQF	TRBV20-1	TRBJ2-1
ASSRGGGISEAF	TRBV12-3/TRBV12-4	TRBJ1-1
ASRKLRSLCTDTQY	TRBV6-7	TRBJ2-3
AGSQEPSGEFRDEQF	TRBV4-3	TRBJ2-1
ASSLVSRHTGELF	TRBV11-2	TRBJ2-2
ASSAGDYSYEQH	TRBV10-2	TRBJ2-7
ASSKNPGLARREQY	TRBV5-1	TRBJ2-7
AISESPGGIYNEQF	TRBV10-3	TRBJ2-1
ASSPRAGGPPIQY	TRBV28	TRBJ2-4
SAAWASGRTDTQY	TRBV29-1	TRBJ2-3
SPIWTGGYT	TRBV20-1	TRBJ1-2
SARTSGGADTQY	TRBV20-1	TRBJ2-3
ASSDVAGSTEAF	TRBV14	TRBJ1-1
ASSLARTTEQF	TRBV5-1	TRBJ2-1
SVPDRDYNEQF	TRBV20-1	TRBJ2-1
ASGYGVSTDTQY	TRBV6-5	TRBJ2-3
ASSLRALTLYNEQF	TRBV7-9	TRBJ2-1
ASSLSGLPFQNEQF	TRBV7-3	TRBJ2-1
ASSIPVDRGNTEAF	TRBV19	TRBJ1-1
ASSSAGTGSYEQY	TRBV28	TRBJ2-7
ASNLSGDHGYT	TRBV7-9	TRBJ1-2
ASSPTLEAF	TRBV6-2/TRBV6-3	TRBJ1-1
ASPPETGFGTQY	TRBV18	TRBJ2-3
ASSYSVISGNTIY	TRBV6-6	TRBJ1-3
ASRDRTNQPQH	TRBV12-3/TRBV12-4	TRBJ1-5
ASLEAGGPSYEQY	TRBV2	TRBJ2-7
ASRRTDEQF	TRBV6-2/TRBV6-3	TRBJ2-1
ATSDSGTGSYEQY	TRBV24-1	TRBJ2-7
ASSSVEGPPSEQY	TRBV7-9	TRBJ2-7
ASSLAHRNSPLH	TRBV11-1	TRBJ1-6
ATSRAAGFTEAF	TRBV15	TRBJ1-1
ASSSRAGHYNEQF	TRBV5-1	TRBJ2-1
ASSSAGTGGTEAF	TRBV27	TRBJ1-1
ASGLVLAGTGVRTDTQY	TRBV12-5	TRBJ2-3
ATSDTVGYEQY	TRBV24-1	TRBJ2-7
ASSIEGRVFQPQH	TRBV19	TRBJ1-5